This is a list of T cell receptor beta chains from one sample in a study of cytomegalovirus exposure and HLA in healthy donors. Clones were sequenced by immunoSEQ multiplex PCR, and TCRdb holds only the in-frame ones, with some missing. This sample yields approximately 97,000 clones, of which about 93% are seen a single time; around 1.1% belongs to the top ten. The sequenced material came from PBMCs. The receptors stem from a woman in her twenties or thirties in good health and CMV-seropositive. The CDR3 runs from the conserved cysteine through the conserved F or W. A D gene is named only where the DNA matches it firmly.

J gene	D gene	V gene	CDR3 DNA	CDR3 protein
TRBJ2-3	.	TRBV7-3	TGTGCCAGCAGCTTAGACGGTGGAGGTTTCGGCACAGATACGCAGTATTTT	CASSLDGGGFGTDTQYF
TRBJ1-3	TRBD1	TRBV6-5	TGTGCCAGCAGTGACAGGGTAGGAAACACCATATATTTT	CASSDRVGNTIYF
TRBJ2-2	TRBD1	TRBV6-1	TGTGCCAGCAGGGCCGGGACAGCGAACACCGGGGAGCTGTTTTTT	CASRAGTANTGELFF
TRBJ2-3	.	TRBV6-5	TGTGCCAGCAAGGAGGGATATGGCACAGATACGCAGTATTTT	CASKEGYGTDTQYF
TRBJ2-3	TRBD2	TRBV5-1	TGCGCCAGCAGCTTGAGCGGGAGGGCCCTCGCAGATACGCAGTATTTT	CASSLSGRALADTQYF
TRBJ2-1	.	TRBV29-1	TGCAGCGTTCCTAAGGGACTCGGAACCTACAATGAGCAGTTCTTC	CSVPKGLGTYNEQFF
TRBJ2-3	.	TRBV9	TGTGCCAGCAGCGACTTGACAGATACGCAGTATTTT	CASSDLTDTQYF
TRBJ2-5	.	TRBV28	TGTGCCAGCAGGCAACAGGGTTGGCAAGAGACCCAGTACTTC	CASRQQGWQETQYF
TRBJ2-1	TRBD1	TRBV25-1	TGTGCCAGCAGTGGGGGGACAGGTTCCTCCTACAATGAGCAGTTCTTC	CASSGGTGSSYNEQFF
TRBJ2-7	TRBD1	TRBV11-2	TGTGCCAGCAGCTTAGTCCCGGGACAGCAAGGATCTTACGAGCAGTACTTC	CASSLVPGQQGSYEQYF